This TCR beta chain was found in a study of blood T cell repertoires in COVID-19. Study-level background: COVID-19 samples, acute and convalescent, were from the United States, Italy and Spain. T cells, B-cell-depleted T cells, or PBMCs supplied cDNA or gDNA.

J was trimmed by 0 bases and V by 5 bases; bases with no gene match: 8. The V gene's germline CDR1 is LNHNV and CDR2 YYDKDF (reference sequence). This CDR3 has 17 residues. Source study methods: Reference gene primer amplification gave estimated nucleated cell counts. TCRdb's table, derived via immunoSEQ multiplex PCR, lists solely in-frame clones and lacks some. V, J and clone size derive from that table, while D and trimming were established from the DNA sequence. There are 60,000 or so clones in the sample; around 80% occur only once, and about 9.4% lies in the top ten. This chain connects TRBV15 to TRBJ2-3, with TRBD1 identical over 10 bases. Sequencing was done on a sample of peripheral blood. This receptor was taken from a young man with COVID-19, enrolled during active disease. DNA of the CDR3: TGTGCCACCAGCCAGGGACAGGGGCGTCTTAGCACAGATACGCAGTATTTT. Residues: CATSQGQGRLSTDTQYF.